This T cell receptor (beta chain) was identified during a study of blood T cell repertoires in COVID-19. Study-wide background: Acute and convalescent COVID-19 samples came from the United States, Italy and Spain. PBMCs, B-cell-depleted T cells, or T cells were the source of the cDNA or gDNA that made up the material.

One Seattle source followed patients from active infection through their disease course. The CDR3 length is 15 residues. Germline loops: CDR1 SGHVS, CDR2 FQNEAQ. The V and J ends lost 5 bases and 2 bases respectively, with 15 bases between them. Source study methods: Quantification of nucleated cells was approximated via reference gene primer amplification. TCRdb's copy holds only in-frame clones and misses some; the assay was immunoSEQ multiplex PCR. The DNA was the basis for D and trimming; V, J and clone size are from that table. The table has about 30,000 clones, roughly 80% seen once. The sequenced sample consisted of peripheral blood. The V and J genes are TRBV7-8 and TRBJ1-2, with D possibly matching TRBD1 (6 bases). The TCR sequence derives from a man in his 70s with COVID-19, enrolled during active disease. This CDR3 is CASSPTGYRNYGYTF. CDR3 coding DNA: TGTGCCAGCAGCCCCACAGGGTACCGGAACTATGGCTACACCTTC.